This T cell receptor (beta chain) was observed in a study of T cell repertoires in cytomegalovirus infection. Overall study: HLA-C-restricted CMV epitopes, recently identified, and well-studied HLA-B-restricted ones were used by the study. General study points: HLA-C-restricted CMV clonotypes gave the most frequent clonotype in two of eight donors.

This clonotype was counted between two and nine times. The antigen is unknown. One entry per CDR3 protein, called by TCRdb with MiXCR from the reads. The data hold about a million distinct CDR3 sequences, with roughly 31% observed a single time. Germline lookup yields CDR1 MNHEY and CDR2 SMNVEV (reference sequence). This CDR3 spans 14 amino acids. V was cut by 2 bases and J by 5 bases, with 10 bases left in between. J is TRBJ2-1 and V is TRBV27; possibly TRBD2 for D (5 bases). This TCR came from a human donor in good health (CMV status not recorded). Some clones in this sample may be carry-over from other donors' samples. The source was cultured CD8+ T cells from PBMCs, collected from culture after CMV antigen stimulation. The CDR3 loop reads CASSLRTGNNEQFF. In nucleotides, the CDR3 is TGTGCCAGCAGTTTAAGGACTGGCAACAATGAGCAGTTCTTC.